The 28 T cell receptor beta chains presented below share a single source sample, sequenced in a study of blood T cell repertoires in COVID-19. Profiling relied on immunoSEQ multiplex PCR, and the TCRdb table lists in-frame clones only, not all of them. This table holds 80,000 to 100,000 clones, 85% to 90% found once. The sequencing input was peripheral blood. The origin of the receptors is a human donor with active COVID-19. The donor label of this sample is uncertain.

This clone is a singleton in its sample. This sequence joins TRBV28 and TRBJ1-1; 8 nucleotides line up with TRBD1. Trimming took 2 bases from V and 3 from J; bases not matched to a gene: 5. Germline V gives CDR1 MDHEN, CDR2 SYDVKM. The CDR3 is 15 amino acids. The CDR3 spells CASSLPGQGYTEAFF. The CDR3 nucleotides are TGTGCCAGCAGTTTACCTGGACAGGGCTACACTGAAGCTTTCTTT.

This CDR3 is CASSLARQGPYEQYF. In DNA form, the CDR3 reads TGTGCCAGCAGTTTAGCGCGGCAGGGTCCCTACGAGCAGTACTTC. The chain uses TRBV27 and TRBJ2-7, with D perhaps matching TRBD1 (5 bases). The length of the CDR3 is 15 residues. V was shortened by 2 bases and J by 2 bases, with 13 bases between the two germline ends. The germline gives CDR1 MNHEY, CDR2 SMNVEV (reference sequence).

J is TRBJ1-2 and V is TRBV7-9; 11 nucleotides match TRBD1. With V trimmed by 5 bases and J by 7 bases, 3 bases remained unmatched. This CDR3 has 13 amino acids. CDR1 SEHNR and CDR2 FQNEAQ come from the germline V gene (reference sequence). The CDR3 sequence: CASSRTGGPGYTF. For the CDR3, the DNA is TGTGCCAGCAGCAGGACAGGGGGCCCTGGCTACACCTTC.

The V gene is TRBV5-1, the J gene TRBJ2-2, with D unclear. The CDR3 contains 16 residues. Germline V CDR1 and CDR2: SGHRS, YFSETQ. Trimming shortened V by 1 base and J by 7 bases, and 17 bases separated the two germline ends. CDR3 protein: CASSLNRLTPLGELFF. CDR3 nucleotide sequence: TGCGCCAGCAGCTTGAATAGACTCACGCCTCTCGGGGAGCTGTTTTTT.

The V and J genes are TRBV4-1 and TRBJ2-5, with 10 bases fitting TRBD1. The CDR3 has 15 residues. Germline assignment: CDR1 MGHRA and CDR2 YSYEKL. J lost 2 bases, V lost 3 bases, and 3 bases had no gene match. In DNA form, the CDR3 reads TGCGCCAGCAGCCAGTGGGGACAGGGGCAAGAGACCCAGTACTTC. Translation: CASSQWGQGQETQYF.

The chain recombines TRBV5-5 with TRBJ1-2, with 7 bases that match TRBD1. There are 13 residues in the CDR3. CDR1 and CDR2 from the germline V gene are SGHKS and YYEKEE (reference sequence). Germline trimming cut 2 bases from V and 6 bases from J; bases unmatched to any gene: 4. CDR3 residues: CASSLQGWNGYTF. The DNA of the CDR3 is TGTGCCAGCAGCTTACAGGGGTGGAATGGCTACACCTTC.

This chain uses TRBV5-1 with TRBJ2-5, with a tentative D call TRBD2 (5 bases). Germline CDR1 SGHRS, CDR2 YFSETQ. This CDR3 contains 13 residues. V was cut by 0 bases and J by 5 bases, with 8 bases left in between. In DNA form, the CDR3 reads TGCGCCAGCAGCTTGGGCGGGTTCGAGACCCAGTACTTC. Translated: CASSLGGFETQYF.

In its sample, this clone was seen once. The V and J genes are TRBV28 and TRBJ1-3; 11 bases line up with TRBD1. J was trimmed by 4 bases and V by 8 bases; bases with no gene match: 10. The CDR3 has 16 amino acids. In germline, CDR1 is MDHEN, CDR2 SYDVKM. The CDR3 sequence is CASEVWDRGKGNTIYF. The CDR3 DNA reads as TGTGCCAGCGAAGTTTGGGACAGGGGGAAAGGAAACACCATATATTTT.

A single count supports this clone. DNA of the CDR3: TGTGCCAGCAGTGACCCCAGGGGGCTAGGGGAGCTGTTTTTT. The encoded protein is CASSDPRGLGELFF. V and J are TRBV6-1 and TRBJ2-2, with 8 bases lining up with TRBD1. This CDR3 comprises 14 residues. CDR1 is MNHNS, CDR2 SASEGT, per germline. V lost 3 bases, J lost 8 bases, and 5 bases stayed unmatched.

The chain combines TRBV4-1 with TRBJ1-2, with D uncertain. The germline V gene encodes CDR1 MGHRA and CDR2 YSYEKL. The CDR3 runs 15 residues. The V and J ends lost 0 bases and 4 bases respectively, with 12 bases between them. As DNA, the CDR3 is TGCGCCAGCAGCCAAGATCCTCTTTCTCGCTATGGCTACACCTTC. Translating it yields CASSQDPLSRYGYTF.

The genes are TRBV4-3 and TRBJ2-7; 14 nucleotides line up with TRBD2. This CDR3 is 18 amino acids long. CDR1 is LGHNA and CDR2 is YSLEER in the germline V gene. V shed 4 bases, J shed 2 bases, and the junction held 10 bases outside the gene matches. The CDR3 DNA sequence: TGCGCCAGCAGCCGACAAAAGGGACTAGCGGGGGAGACCTACGAGCAGTACTTC. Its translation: CASSRQKGLAGETYEQYF.

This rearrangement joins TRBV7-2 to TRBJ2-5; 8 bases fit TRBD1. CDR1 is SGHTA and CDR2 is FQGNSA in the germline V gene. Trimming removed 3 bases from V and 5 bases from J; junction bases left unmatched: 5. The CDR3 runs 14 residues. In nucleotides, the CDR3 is TGTGCCAGCAGCTTCAGGGGGCGAACGGAGACCCAGTACTTC. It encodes CASSFRGRTETQYF.

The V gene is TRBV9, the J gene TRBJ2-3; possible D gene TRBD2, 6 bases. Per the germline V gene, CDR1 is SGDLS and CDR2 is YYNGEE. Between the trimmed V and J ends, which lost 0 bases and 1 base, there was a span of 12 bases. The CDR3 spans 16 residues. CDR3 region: CASSVGQRVGTDTQYF. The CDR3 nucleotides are TGTGCCAGCAGCGTAGGACAGCGGGTGGGCACAGATACGCAGTATTTT. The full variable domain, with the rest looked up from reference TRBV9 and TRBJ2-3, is DSGVTQTPKHLITATGQRVTLRCSPRSGDLSVYWYQQSLDQGLQFLIQYYNGEERAKGNILERFSAQQFPDLHSELNLSSLELGDSALYFCASSVGQRVGTDTQYFGPGTRLTVL.

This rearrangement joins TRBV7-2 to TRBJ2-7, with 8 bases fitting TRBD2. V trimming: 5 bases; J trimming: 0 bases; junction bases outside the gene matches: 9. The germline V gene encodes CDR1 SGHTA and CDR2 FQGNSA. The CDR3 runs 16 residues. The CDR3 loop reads CASSLRAGTSSYEQYF. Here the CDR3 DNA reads TGTGCCAGCAGCCTCAGAGCCGGGACTAGCTCCTACGAGCAGTACTTC.

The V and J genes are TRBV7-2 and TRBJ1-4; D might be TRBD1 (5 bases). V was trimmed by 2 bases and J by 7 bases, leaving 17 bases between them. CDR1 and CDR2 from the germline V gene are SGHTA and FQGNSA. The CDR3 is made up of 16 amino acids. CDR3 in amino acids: CASSLTLGGRGEKLFF. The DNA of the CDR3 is TGTGCCAGCAGCTTAACGTTGGGGGGAAGGGGTGAAAAACTGTTTTTT.

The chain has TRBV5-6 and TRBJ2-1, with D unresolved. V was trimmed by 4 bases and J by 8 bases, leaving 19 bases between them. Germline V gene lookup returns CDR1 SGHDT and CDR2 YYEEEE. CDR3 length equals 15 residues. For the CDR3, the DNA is TGTGCCAGCAGCCCGCGAAGTGGTAGTTTCGATGAGCAGTTCTTC. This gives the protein CASSPRSGSFDEQFF.

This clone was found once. CDR3 coding DNA: TGTGCCAGTAGTATAGATGCCCTTACCGACAGGTTCACTGAAGCTTTCTTT. This codes for CASSIDALTDRFTEAFF. The gene calls are TRBV19 and TRBJ1-1; D perhaps matches TRBD1 (6 bases). The CDR3 consists of 17 residues. The ends were cut back, 0 bases at V and 4 bases at J, with 18 bases in the middle. CDR1 and CDR2 (germline): LNHDA, SQIVND (reference sequence).

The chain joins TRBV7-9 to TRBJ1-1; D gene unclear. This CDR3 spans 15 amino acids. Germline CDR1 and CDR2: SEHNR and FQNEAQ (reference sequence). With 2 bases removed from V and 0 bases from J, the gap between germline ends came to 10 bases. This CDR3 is CASSLLQNMNTEAFF. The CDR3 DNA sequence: TGTGCCAGCAGCTTACTACAGAACATGAACACTGAAGCTTTCTTT. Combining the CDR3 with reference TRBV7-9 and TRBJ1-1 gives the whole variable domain DTGVSQNPRHKITKRGQNVTFRCDPISEHNRLYWYRQTLGQGPEFLTYFQNEAQLEKSRLLSDRFSAERPKGSFSTLEIQRTEQGDSAMYLCASSLLQNMNTEAFFGQGTRLTVV.

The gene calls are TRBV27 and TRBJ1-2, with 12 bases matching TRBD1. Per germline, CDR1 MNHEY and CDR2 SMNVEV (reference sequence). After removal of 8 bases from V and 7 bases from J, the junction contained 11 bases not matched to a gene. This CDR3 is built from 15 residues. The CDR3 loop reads CASSILGTGGSGYTF. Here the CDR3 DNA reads TGTGCCAGCTCCATACTGGGGACAGGGGGCTCTGGCTACACCTTC.

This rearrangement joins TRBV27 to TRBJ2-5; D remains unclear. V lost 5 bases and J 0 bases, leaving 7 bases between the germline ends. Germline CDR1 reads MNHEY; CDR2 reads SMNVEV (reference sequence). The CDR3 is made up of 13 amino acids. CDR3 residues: CASSLRYQETQYF. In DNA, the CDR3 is TGTGCCAGCAGTCTTCGGTACCAAGAGACCCAGTACTTC.

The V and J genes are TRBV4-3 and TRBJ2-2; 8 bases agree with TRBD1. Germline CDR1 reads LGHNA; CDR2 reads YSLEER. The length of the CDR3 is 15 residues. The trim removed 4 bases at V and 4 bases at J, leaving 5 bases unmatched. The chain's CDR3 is CASSLGQDPTGELFF. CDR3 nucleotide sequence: TGCGCCAGCAGCCTGGGACAGGATCCCACCGGGGAGCTGTTTTTT.

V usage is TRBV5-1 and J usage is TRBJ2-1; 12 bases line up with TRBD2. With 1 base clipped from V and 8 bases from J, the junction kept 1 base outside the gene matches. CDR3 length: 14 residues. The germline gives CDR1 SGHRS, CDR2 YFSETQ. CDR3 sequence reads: CASSLLAGGYEQFF. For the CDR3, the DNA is TGCGCCAGCAGCTTGCTAGCGGGGGGGTATGAGCAGTTCTTC. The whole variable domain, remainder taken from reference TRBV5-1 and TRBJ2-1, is KAGVTQTPRYLIKTRGQQVTLSCSPISGHRSVSWYQQTPGQGLQFLFEYFSETQRNKGNFPGRFSGRQFSNSRSEMNVSTLELGDSALYLCASSLLAGGYEQFFGPGTRLTVL.

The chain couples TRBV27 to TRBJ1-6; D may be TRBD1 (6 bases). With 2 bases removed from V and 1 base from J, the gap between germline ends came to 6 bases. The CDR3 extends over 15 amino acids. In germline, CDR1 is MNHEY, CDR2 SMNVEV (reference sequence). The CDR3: CASSLRGSYNSPLHF. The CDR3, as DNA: TGTGCCAGCAGTTTAAGGGGGTCCTATAATTCACCCCTCCACTTT.

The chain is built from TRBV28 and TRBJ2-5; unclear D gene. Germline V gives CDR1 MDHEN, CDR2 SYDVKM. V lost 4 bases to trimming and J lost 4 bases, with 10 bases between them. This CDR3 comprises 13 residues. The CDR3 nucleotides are TGTGCCAGCAGTTCAAGACCGGGAGAGACCCAGTACTTC. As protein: CASSSRPGETQYF.

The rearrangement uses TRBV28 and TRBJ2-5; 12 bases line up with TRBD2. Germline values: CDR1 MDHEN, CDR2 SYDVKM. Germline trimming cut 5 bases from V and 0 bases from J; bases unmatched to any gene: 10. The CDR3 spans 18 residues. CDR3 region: CASSQYQSSGGDQETQYF. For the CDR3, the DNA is TGTGCCAGCAGTCAGTACCAATCTAGCGGGGGGGACCAAGAGACCCAGTACTTC.

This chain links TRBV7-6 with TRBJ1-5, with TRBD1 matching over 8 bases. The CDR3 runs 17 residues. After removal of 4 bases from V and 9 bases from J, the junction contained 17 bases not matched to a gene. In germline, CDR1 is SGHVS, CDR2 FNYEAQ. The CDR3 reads CASSSGSTDRVIWPQHF. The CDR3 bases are TGTGCCAGCAGCTCGGGTTCAACGGACAGGGTGATTTGGCCCCAGCATTTT.

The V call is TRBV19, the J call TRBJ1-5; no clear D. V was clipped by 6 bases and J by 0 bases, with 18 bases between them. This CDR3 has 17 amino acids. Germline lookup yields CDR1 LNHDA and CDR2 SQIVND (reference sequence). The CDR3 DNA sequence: TGTGCCAGTAGAGAGAACCGCCGTCTATATAGCAATCAGCCCCAGCATTTT. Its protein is CASRENRRLYSNQPQHF. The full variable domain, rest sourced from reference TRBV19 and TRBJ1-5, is DGGITQSPKYLFRKEGQNVTLSCEQNLNHDAMYWYRQDPGQGLRLIYYSQIVNDFQKGDIAEGYSVSREKKESFPLTVTSAQKNPTAFYLCASRENRRLYSNQPQHFGDGTRLSIL.

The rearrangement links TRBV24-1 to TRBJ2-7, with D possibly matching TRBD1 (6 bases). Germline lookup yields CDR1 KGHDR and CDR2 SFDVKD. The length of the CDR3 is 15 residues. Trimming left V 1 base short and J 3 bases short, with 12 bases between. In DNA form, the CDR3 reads TGTGCCACCAGTGATTTATCGGACAGCCTCTACGAGCAGTACTTC. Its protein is CATSDLSDSLYEQYF.